The 5 T cell receptor beta chains below were found in one sample sequenced in a study of technical replicates of blood from several donors. Sequencing was performed with immunoSEQ multiplex PCR; in TCRdb, only in-frame clones are kept and a portion is missing. Of approximately 70,000 clones listed, roughly 89% are singletons. The sequencing input was T cells isolated from PBMCs. Source of these receptors: a human donor in good health. Some clones in this sample may be carry-over from other donors' samples.

V gene TRBV19 combines with J gene TRBJ1-1; 8 nucleotides line up with TRBD1. The CDR3 has 15 amino acids. Germline loops: CDR1 LNHDA, CDR2 SQIVND (reference sequence). V was pared by 4 bases and J by 1 base, with 5 bases of the junction left unmatched. The chain's CDR3 is CASSTLGQGNTEAFF. CDR3 DNA sequence: TGTGCCAGTAGTACATTAGGACAGGGGAACACTGAAGCTTTCTTT.

This chain uses TRBV11-2 with TRBJ2-2; TRBD1 agrees at 11 bases. The CDR3 is 18 amino acids. V dropped 0 bases and J dropped 6; count of bases not matched to a gene: 9. Germline V CDR1 and CDR2: SGHAT, FQNNGV. CDR3: CASSLDILSGQGAGELFF. The CDR3 bases are TGTGCCAGCAGCTTAGACATTCTGTCGGGACAGGGGGCCGGGGAGCTGTTTTTT.

The J gene is TRBJ2-7, the V gene TRBV11-2; D unresolved. The CDR3 covers 15 residues. Deletions cut 1 base from V and 2 bases from J, with 12 bases between. CDR1 and CDR2 from the germline V gene are SGHAT and FQNNGV. In nucleotides, the CDR3 is TGTGCCAGCAGCTTAGGTACTAATCGAGCCTACGAGCAGTACTTC. This encodes CASSLGTNRAYEQYF.

The chain joins TRBV5-4 to TRBJ2-4; no firm D call. With 1 base removed from V and 0 bases from J, the gap between germline ends came to 5 bases. The CDR3 is 14 residues long. Germline-derived CDR1 and CDR2 are SGHNT and YYREEE (reference sequence). The CDR3 protein is CASSLWLAKNIQYF. In nucleotides, the CDR3 is TGTGCCAGCAGCTTGTGGCTAGCCAAAAACATTCAGTACTTC.

The V and J genes are TRBV7-2 and TRBJ2-5; maybe TRBD2 (5 bases). The germline V gene encodes CDR1 SGHTA and CDR2 FQGNSA. With 8 bases removed from V and 1 base from J, the gap between germline ends came to 14 bases. The CDR3 length is 14 residues. The CDR3, as DNA: TGTGCCAGCGCACAAACTAGGATCCAAGAGACCCAGTACTTC. It is translated as CASAQTRIQETQYF.